These 5 T cell receptor beta chains were all obtained from the same sample, sequenced in a study of T cell responses to AZD1222 COVID-19 vaccine. Using immunoSEQ multiplex PCR, the repertoire was profiled, and TCRdb retains in-frame clones only, with some absent. Here the sample spans about 88,000 clones, over 75% being singletons. This sample comprised peripheral blood, obtained 28 days after the second AZD1222 dose. These receptors were collected from an adult who received the AZD1222 COVID-19 vaccine.

The rearrangement links TRBV4-2 to TRBJ2-3; 8 positions match TRBD2. CDR1 LGHNA and CDR2 YNFKEQ come from the germline V gene. The V segment lost 0 bases and the J segment 4 bases; nucleotides outside the gene matches: 9. The CDR3 has 17 amino acids. Here the CDR3 reads CASSQDWRGVGADTQYF. CDR3 nucleotides: TGTGCCAGCAGCCAAGACTGGCGGGGGGTAGGGGCAGATACGCAGTATTTT.

V usage is TRBV9 and J usage is TRBJ1-2; D not resolved. This CDR3 contains 15 residues. In germline, CDR1 is SGDLS, CDR2 YYNGEE. With 3 bases removed from V and 2 bases from J, the gap between germline ends came to 14 bases. The CDR3, as DNA: TGTGCCAGCAGCGGCCGGGCCGGGCGGAACTATGGCTACACCTTC. Residues: CASSGRAGRNYGYTF. The full variable domain, completed using reference TRBV9 and TRBJ1-2, is DSGVTQTPKHLITATGQRVTLRCSPRSGDLSVYWYQQSLDQGLQFLIQYYNGEERAKGNILERFSAQQFPDLHSELNLSSLELGDSALYFCASSGRAGRNYGYTFGSGTRLTVV.

The rearrangement links TRBV19 to TRBJ2-7, with 8 bases fitting TRBD1. This CDR3 is 15 amino acids long. CDR1 and CDR2 (germline): LNHDA, SQIVND (reference sequence). Losses at the gene ends were 5 bases for V and 5 bases for J; bases not matched to a gene: 11. CDR3 protein: CASSPWNRDRNEQYF. In DNA form, the CDR3 reads TGTGCCAGTAGTCCATGGAACCGGGACAGGAACGAGCAGTACTTC.

V and J are TRBV6-6 and TRBJ1-5; tentative D call: TRBD1 (6 bases). The CDR3 runs to 14 residues. Germline V gives CDR1 MNHNY, CDR2 SVGAGI (reference sequence). Trimming removed 2 bases from V and 7 bases from J, with 12 bases in between. The CDR3 spells CASSYPGGGQPQHF. The CDR3 DNA follows: TGTGCCAGCAGTTACCCCGGGGGGGGCCAGCCCCAGCATTTT.

For this clone: One end of the junction varies from germline; a read error may be responsible. This rearrangement joins TRBV6-1 to TRBJ1-5, with 8 bases identical to TRBD1. There are 13 residues in the CDR3. Germline CDR1 reads MNHNS; CDR2 reads SASEGT. CDR3 region: CASGDRGNQPQHF. The CDR3, as DNA: TGTGCCAGCGGTGACAGGGGAAATCAGCCCCAGCATTTT.